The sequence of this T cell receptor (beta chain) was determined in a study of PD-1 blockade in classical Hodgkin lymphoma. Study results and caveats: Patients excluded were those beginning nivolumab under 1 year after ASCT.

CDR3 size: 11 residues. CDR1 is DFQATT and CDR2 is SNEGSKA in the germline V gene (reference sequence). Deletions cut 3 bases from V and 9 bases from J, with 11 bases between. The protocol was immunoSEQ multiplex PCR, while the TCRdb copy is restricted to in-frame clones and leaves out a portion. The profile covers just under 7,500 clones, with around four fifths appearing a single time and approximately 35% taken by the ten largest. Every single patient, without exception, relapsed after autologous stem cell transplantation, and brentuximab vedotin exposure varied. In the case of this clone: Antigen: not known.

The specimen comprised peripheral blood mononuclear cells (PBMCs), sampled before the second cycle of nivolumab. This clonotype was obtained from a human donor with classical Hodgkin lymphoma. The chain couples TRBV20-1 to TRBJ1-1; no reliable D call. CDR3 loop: CSASYVGKAFF. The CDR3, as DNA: TGCAGTGCTAGCTACGTAGGAAAAGCTTTCTTT.